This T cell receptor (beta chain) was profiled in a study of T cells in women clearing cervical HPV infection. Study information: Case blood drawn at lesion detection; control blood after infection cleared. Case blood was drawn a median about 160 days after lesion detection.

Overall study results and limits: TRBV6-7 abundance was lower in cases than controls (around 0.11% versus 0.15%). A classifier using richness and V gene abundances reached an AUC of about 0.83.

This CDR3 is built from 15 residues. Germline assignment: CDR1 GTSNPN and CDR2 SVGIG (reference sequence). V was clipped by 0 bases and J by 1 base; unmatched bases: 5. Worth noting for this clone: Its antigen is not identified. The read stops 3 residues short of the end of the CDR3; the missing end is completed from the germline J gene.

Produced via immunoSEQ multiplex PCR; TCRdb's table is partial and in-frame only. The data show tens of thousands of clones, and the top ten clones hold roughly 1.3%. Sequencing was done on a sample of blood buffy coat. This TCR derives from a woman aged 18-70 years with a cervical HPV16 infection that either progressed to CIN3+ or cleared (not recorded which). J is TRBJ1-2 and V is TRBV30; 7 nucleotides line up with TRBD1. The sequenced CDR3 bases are TGTGCCTGGAGTGTACAGGGGAGGAATAACTATGGC. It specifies CAWSVQGRNNYG. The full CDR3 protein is CAWSVQGRNNYGYTF. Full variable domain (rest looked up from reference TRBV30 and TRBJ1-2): SQTIHQWPATLVQPVGSPLSLECTVEGTSNPNLYWYRQAAGRGLQLLFYSVGIGQISSEVPQNLSASRPQDRQFILSSKKLLLSDSGFYLCAWSVQGRNNYGYTFGSGTRLTVV.